The TCR beta chain under discussion was sequenced for a study of T cell repertoires in cytomegalovirus infection. Overall study results and limits: Within the response measured ex vivo, HLA-C-restricted CMV-specific TCR beta clonotypes were dominant.

Using its own MiXCR run on the reads, TCRdb lists one record per CDR3 protein. This table holds roughly 280,000 distinct CDR3 sequences, 22% found once. As to this clonotype: No antigen is known for it.

Sequences were derived from cultured PBMCs, sampled from culture after CMV antigen stimulation. The sequence derives from a human donor in good health (CMV status not recorded). Some clones in this sample may be carry-over from other donors' samples.

CDR3 residues: CASSDAQGARGYTF. In DNA, the CDR3 is TGTGCCAGCAGTGACGCGCAGGGGGCGCGAGGCTACACCTTC. The chain combines TRBV6-1 with TRBJ1-2; 8 nucleotides line up with TRBD1. Germline values: CDR1 MNHNS, CDR2 SASEGT. This CDR3 is built from 14 residues. J gave up 8 bases and V 3 bases, and 8 bases lay outside the gene matches.